The entry that follows covers one T cell receptor (beta chain) sequence. Its cognate antigen is unknown. The sample comes from a study of OX40 agonist ivuxolimab in advanced cancers. The overall study: The treatment was a fully human IgG2 OX40 agonist, ivuxolimab. General study results and limits: CD4+ and CD8+ T cells in blood underwent clonal expansion by week 6 at 0.1 to 3.0 mg/kg.

Blood draws occurred at baseline, cycle 4 day 1, and cycle 7 day 1. This CDR3 comprises 12 residues. V was pared by 4 bases and J by 1 base, with 3 bases between. Per the germline V gene, CDR1 is MDHEN and CDR2 is SYDVKM. The assay was immunoSEQ multiplex PCR, and TCRdb's table has in-frame clones only and misses some. The sample shows 75,000 to 95,000 clones, 85% to 90% of them seen only once. This clonotype was sampled from an adult with an advanced solid tumor such as melanoma, head and neck, liver or kidney cancer. Sequenced here: CD4+ or CD8+ T cells sorted from blood, sampled in a trial of the OX40 agonist ivuxolimab. The chain recombines TRBV28 with TRBJ2-3, with D uncertain. The CDR3 nucleotides are TGTGCCAGCAGTTCCCGCACAGATACGCAGTATTTT. Its protein product is CASSSRTDTQYF.